A single sample is the source of the 2 T cell receptor beta chains below, sequenced in a study of T cell clonotyping in hematopoietic cell transplantation. TCRdb keeps only in-frame clones here, not all; method: immunoSEQ multiplex PCR. The sample includes 4,500 to 5,000 clones, less than 95% seen only once; the top ten take about 5%. Material for sequencing was peripheral blood mononuclear cells. Every receptor here comes from a middle-aged man in good health. Some clones in this sample may be carry-over from other donors' samples.

V and J are TRBV7-6 and TRBJ2-3; the match to TRBD2 covers 13 bases. V shed 5 bases, J shed 2 bases, and the junction held 16 bases outside the gene matches. CDR1 is SGHVS, CDR2 FNYEAQ, per germline. This CDR3 is 20 amino acids long. The CDR3 DNA reads TGTGCCAGCAGCCGCCTGAGGGTTGTGACTAGCGGGAGGCACACAGATACGCAGTATTTT. Translating gives CASSRLRVVTSGRHTDTQYF.

The chain joins TRBV5-6 to TRBJ1-2, with D unclear. Germline V CDR1 and CDR2: SGHDT, YYEEEE. V lost 4 bases and J lost 4, with 14 bases in between. This CDR3 has 14 residues. The DNA for the CDR3 is TGTGCCAGCAGCCCGGGTGTACTGATCTATGGCTACACCTTC. Amino acids: CASSPGVLIYGYTF. The full variable domain, completed using reference TRBV5-6 and TRBJ1-2, is DAGVTQSPTHLIKTRGQQVTLRCSPKSGHDTVSWYQQALGQGPQFIFQYYEEEERQRGNFPDRFSGHQFPNYSSELNVNALLLGDSALYLCASSPGVLIYGYTFGSGTRLTVV.